A single sample gave rise to the 5 T cell receptor beta chains below, sequenced in a study of blood T cell repertoires in COVID-19. Here immunoSEQ multiplex PCR was the method, and the copy in TCRdb shows in-frame clones only, minus some. This table holds some 120,000 clones, 88% found once. The sequenced material came from peripheral blood. The receptor set was obtained from a middle-aged man with acute or convalescent COVID-19.

This clone was observed a single time. The J gene is TRBJ1-2, the V gene TRBV9; a weak D match, TRBD1 (6 bases). Germline CDR1 is SGDLS and CDR2 is YYNGEE. This CDR3 has 14 amino acids. The ends were cut back, 0 bases at V and 2 bases at J, with 8 bases in the middle. CDR3 sequence: CASSVDQGNYGYTF. The CDR3 bases are TGTGCCAGCAGCGTAGATCAGGGGAACTATGGCTACACCTTC.

This clone was found once. V gene TRBV5-1 combines with J gene TRBJ2-7; D is undetermined. Trimming shortened V by 2 bases and J by 4 bases, and 10 bases separated the two germline ends. The CDR3 length is 13 residues. Germline-derived CDR1 and CDR2 are SGHRS and YFSETQ. Here the CDR3 reads CASSFTVNYEQYF. For the CDR3, the DNA is TGCGCCAGCAGCTTTACGGTGAATTACGAGCAGTACTTC. Full variable domain (missing parts from reference TRBV5-1 and TRBJ2-7): KAGVTQTPRYLIKTRGQQVTLSCSPISGHRSVSWYQQTPGQGLQFLFEYFSETQRNKGNFPGRFSGRQFSNSRSEMNVSTLELGDSALYLCASSFTVNYEQYFGPGTRLTVT.

The V gene is TRBV6-5, the J gene TRBJ2-2; TRBD1 matches 9 bases. V lost 7 bases, J lost 7 bases, and 4 bases stayed unmatched. This CDR3 is built from 13 residues. Germline-derived CDR1 and CDR2 are MNHEY and SVGAGI. The chain's CDR3 is CASTGTGIGELFF. The DNA for the CDR3 is TGTGCCAGCACCGGGACAGGGATCGGGGAGCTGTTTTTT.

The V gene is TRBV19, the J gene TRBJ1-2; 9 positions match TRBD1. Trimming removed 3 bases from V and 6 bases from J; junction bases left unmatched: 5. This CDR3 spans 14 amino acids. Germline lookup yields CDR1 LNHDA and CDR2 SQIVND (reference sequence). The CDR3 DNA reads TGTGCCAGTAGTATGGGGGACAGGGTTAATGGCTACACCTTC. Residues: CASSMGDRVNGYTF.

The V and J genes are TRBV30 and TRBJ2-7; TRBD1 agrees at 11 bases. The V and J ends lost 3 bases and 3 bases, in that order; junction bases with no gene match: 7. The CDR3 totals 15 residues. Germline V gene data show CDR1 as GTSNPN and CDR2 as SVGIG (reference sequence). The CDR3 nucleotides read TGTGCCTGGAGACGTTTTGGGACAGGGGGCTACGAGCAGTACTTC. Protein product: CAWRRFGTGGYEQYF. The whole variable domain, remainder taken from reference TRBV30 and TRBJ2-7, is SQTIHQWPATLVQPVGSPLSLECTVEGTSNPNLYWYRQAAGRGLQLLFYSVGIGQISSEVPQNLSASRPQDRQFILSSKKLLLSDSGFYLCAWRRFGTGGYEQYFGPGTRLTVT.